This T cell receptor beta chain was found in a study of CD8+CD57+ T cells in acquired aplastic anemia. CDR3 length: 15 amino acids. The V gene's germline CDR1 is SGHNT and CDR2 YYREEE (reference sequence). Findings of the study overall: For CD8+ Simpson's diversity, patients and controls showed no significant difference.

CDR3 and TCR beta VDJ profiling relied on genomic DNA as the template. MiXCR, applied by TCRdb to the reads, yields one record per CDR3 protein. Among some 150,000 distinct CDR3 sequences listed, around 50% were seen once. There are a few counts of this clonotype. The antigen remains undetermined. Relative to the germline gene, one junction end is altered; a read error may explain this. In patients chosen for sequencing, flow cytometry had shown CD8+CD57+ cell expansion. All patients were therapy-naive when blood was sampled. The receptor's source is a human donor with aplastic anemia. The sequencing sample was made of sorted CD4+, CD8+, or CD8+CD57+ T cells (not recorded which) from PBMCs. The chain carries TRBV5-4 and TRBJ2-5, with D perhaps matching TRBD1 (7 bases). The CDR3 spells CANSLVVAGQETQYF. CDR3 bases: TGTGCCAACAGCTTGGTCGTGGCGGGACAGGAGACCCAGTACTTC.